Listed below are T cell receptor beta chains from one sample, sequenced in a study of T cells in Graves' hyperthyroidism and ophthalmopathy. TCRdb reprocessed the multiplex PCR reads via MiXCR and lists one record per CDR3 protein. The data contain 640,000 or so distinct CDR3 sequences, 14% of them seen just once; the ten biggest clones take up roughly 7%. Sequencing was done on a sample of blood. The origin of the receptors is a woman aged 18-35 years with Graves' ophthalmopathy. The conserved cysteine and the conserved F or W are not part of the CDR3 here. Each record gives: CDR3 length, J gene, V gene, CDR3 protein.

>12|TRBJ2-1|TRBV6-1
ASSLARGTNEQF
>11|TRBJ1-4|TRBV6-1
ASRDRGHEKLF
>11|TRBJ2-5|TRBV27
ASSLGYQETQY
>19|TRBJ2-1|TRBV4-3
ASSQDIRLAGVPGSYNEQF
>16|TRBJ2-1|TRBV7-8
ASSLLDRLSEWGDEQF
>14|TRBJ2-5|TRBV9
ASPVAPTGISETQY
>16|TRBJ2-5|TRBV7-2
ASSDKRGRGQRGKTQY
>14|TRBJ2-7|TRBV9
ASSASGGAFPYEQY
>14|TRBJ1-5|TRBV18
ASSPPSDSSNQPQH
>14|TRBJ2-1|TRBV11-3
ASSFRPGTSYNEQF
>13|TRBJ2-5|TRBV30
AWSPPLAGVETQY
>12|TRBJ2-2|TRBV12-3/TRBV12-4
ATLPLGGTGELF
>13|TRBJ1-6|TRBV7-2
ASSLRDRVYSPLH
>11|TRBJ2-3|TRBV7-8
ASSFPGYYTQY
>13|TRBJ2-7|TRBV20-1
SARTGTSEVHEQY
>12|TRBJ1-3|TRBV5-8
ASSLVGERNTIY
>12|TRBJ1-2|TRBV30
ACLRDGANYGYT
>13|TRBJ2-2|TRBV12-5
ASGLVALNTGELF
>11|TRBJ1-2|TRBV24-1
ATSGDFGYGYT
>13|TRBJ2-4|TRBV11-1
ASSLGRRAKNIQY
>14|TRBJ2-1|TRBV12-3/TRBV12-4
ASSSDGSRFYNEQF
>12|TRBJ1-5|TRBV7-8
ASSVEGFYQPQH
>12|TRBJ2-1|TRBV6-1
ASSWVGLDNEQF
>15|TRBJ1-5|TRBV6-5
ASSSGQGFNSNQPQH
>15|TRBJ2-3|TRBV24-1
ATPRAGSPPCRDTQY
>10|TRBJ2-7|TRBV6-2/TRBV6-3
ASRATSREQY
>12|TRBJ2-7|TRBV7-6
ASSSRGGGNEQY
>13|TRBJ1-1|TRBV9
ASSDTGTGNTEAF
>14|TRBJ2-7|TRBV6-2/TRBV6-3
ASSFTSDRGRLEQY
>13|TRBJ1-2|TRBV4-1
ASSQDNRGNYGYT
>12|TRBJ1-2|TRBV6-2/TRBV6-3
ASSNPGQNYGYT
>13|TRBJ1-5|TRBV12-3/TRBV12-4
ASSLMTGGSQPQH
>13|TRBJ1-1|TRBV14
ASSQEDRLYTEAF
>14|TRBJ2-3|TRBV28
ASSPAGLAGGDTQY
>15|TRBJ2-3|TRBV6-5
ASSYPTSGRRTDTQY
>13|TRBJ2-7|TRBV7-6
ASSPWDRGKVEQY